These 21 T cell receptor beta chains came from one sample sequenced in a study of relationships among human T cell subsets. CD4+ cells were positively selected first, then anti-CD25 beads isolated CD4+CD25+ regulatory T cells. Semiquantitative ARM-PCR amplified T cell receptor alpha and beta CDR3 regions from mRNA. In ARM-PCR, communal superprimers followed tagged nested gene-specific primers for exponential amplification. Via MiXCR, TCRdb re-called the multiplex PCR reads, giving one row per CDR3 protein. This sample yields approximately 13,000 distinct CDR3 sequences, of which about 55% are seen a single time; 2.1% belongs to the top ten. Sequenced input: Tregs sorted from blood. The receptors come from a middle-aged man in good health.

The chain uses TRBV5-1 and TRBJ2-5; TRBD1 is a possible D gene (5 bases). Germline V lookup: CDR1 SGHRS, CDR2 YFSETQ. Trimming cost V 5 bases and J 1 base, with 9 bases left between them. The CDR3 is 13 residues long. CDR3 bases: TGCGCCAGCAGAACCGACAGCCAAGAGACCCAGTACTTC. Amino acid sequence: CASRTDSQETQYF.

This clonotype is medium-sized (0.01 to 0.1%) within its sample. V is TRBV11-2 and J is TRBJ1-2; TRBD1 agrees at 8 bases. V was clipped by 6 bases and J by 10 bases; unmatched bases: 10. The germline V gene encodes CDR1 SGHAT and CDR2 FQNNGV. The CDR3 spans 13 residues. The CDR3 sequence is CASSPGGHLDYTF. CDR3 nucleotides: TGTGCCAGCAGTCCAGGGGGCCATCTCGACTACACCTTC.

This sequence joins TRBV5-1 and TRBJ2-3; TRBD2 aligns across 7 bases. Looked up from germline, CDR1 is SGHRS and CDR2 is YFSETQ. Trimming at V came to 5 bases and at J to 5 bases, leaving 5 bases not matched to a gene. This CDR3 spans 13 amino acids. The CDR3 loop reads CASRRELKDTQYF. CDR3 nucleotides: TGCGCCAGCAGGCGGGAGCTTAAAGATACGCAGTATTTT.

J is TRBJ2-5 and V is TRBV10-1; no clear D gene. Trimming shortened V by 2 bases and J by 2 bases, and 6 bases separated the two germline ends. This CDR3 spans 13 amino acids. Germline loops: CDR1 WNHNN, CDR2 SYGVQD (reference sequence). CDR3 residues: CASSEPNQETQYF. The DNA for the CDR3 is TGCGCCAGCAGTGAGCCAAATCAAGAGACCCAGTACTTC.

The rearrangement links TRBV28 to TRBJ2-4; D gene uncertain. The CDR3 extends over 13 amino acids. The V and J ends lost 4 bases and 8 bases respectively, with 12 bases between them. Germline assignment: CDR1 MDHEN and CDR2 SYDVKM. CDR3: CASSSGLRYIQYF. In nucleotides, the CDR3 is TGTGCCAGCAGTTCCGGGCTTCGGTACATTCAGTACTTC.

By its share, this clonotype is medium-sized. The chain's CDR3 is CASSLGLMGEQYF. DNA of the CDR3: TGTGCCAGCAGTCTGGGGCTGATGGGTGAGCAGTACTTC. The chain joins TRBV12-3 or TRBV12-4 to TRBJ2-7; tentatively, D is TRBD1 (5 bases). The CDR3 covers 13 residues. The V gene lost 5 bases and the J gene lost 7 bases, with 15 bases spanning the gap.

As concerns this clonotype: The junction does not match germline at one end; this may be a read error. The chain uses TRBV5-4 and TRBJ2-5; TRBD2 aligns across 7 bases. In germline, CDR1 is SGHNT, CDR2 YYREEE (reference sequence). The CDR3 has 14 residues. DNA of the CDR3: TGCGCCAGCAGTTCCAGACTAGCTCAAGAGACCCAGTACTTC. Translation: CASSSRLAQETQYF.

V usage is TRBV7-9 and J usage is TRBJ1-2, with a tentative D call TRBD1 (5 bases). V lost 5 bases and J 2 bases, leaving 9 bases between the germline ends. Germline CDR1 reads SEHNR; CDR2 reads FQNEAQ (reference sequence). This CDR3 is 13 amino acids long. The CDR3 sequence: CASSADSNYGYTF. The CDR3, as DNA: TGTGCCAGCAGCGCAGACAGCAACTATGGCTACACCTTC.

The chain employs TRBV28 and TRBJ1-2; possible D gene TRBD1, 6 bases. The CDR3 extends over 13 amino acids. V was shortened by 6 bases and J by 6 bases, with 14 bases between the two germline ends. The V gene's germline CDR1 is MDHEN and CDR2 SYDVKM. The CDR3 here is CASSPPRGHGYTF. The CDR3 nucleotides are TGTGCCAGCAGCCCCCCGCGGGGGCATGGCTACACCTTC.

The chain combines TRBV12-3 or TRBV12-4 with TRBJ1-5; the D is unclear. With 3 bases removed from V and 6 bases from J, the gap between germline ends came to 9 bases. This CDR3 is built from 13 residues. In DNA form, the CDR3 reads TGTGCCAGCAGTTTTGGCAGTCTTCAGCCCCAGCATTTT. It translates to CASSFGSLQPQHF.

This chain links TRBV7-9 with TRBJ1-1, with 7 bases aligning to TRBD1. The CDR3 runs to 15 residues. V lost 1 base, J lost 11 bases, and 13 bases stayed unmatched. Looked up from germline, CDR1 is SEHNR and CDR2 is FQNEAQ (reference sequence). CDR3 in amino acids: CASSLDAGGSNKAFF. The CDR3 DNA is TGTGCCAGCAGCTTAGACGCAGGGGGTTCAAATAAGGCTTTCTTT.

This clonotype has a handful of counts. The DNA for the CDR3 is TGCAGCGTCAGGACAGGGGGCTCCTACGAGCAGTACTTC. Encoded protein: CSVRTGGSYEQYF. The V call is TRBV29-1, the J call TRBJ2-7; 10 nucleotides line up with TRBD1. This CDR3 region has 13 residues. Germline lookup yields CDR1 SQVTM and CDR2 ANQGSEA. The V segment lost 6 bases and the J segment 0 bases; nucleotides outside the gene matches: 2.

The rearrangement uses TRBV20-1 and TRBJ2-7; tentative D call: TRBD2 (6 bases). Germline loops: CDR1 DFQATT, CDR2 SNEGSKA (reference sequence). The CDR3 loop spans 11 amino acids. Trimming shortened V by 0 bases and J by 7 bases, and 7 bases separated the two germline ends. CDR3 amino acids: CSARDRGEQYF. CDR3 bases: TGCAGTGCTAGAGATCGGGGGGAGCAGTACTTC.

This chain uses TRBV28 with TRBJ1-2, with TRBD1 matching over 7 bases. Germline V gene lookup returns CDR1 MDHEN and CDR2 SYDVKM. CDR3 length: 13 residues. After removal of 4 bases from V and 8 bases from J, the junction contained 7 bases not matched to a gene. CDR3 sequence (DNA): TGTGCCAGCAGTTGGGACAGAGTGACCGGCTACACCTTC. The encoded protein is CASSWDRVTGYTF.

This chain connects TRBV14 to TRBJ2-5; D not resolved. From germline, CDR1 is SGHDN and CDR2 FVKESK. This CDR3 contains 13 residues. Trimming took off 4 bases at V and 1 base at J, with 7 bases between the two ends. Here the CDR3 reads CASSRQFQETQYF. CDR3 sequence (DNA): TGTGCCAGCAGCCGACAATTCCAAGAGACCCAGTACTTC.

There are a few counts of this clonotype. The chain is built from TRBV12-3 or TRBV12-4 and TRBJ2-1; 15 nucleotides align to TRBD2. After removal of 6 bases from V and 5 bases from J, the junction contained 11 bases not matched to a gene. The CDR3 runs to 18 residues. The CDR3 nucleotides are TGTGCCAGCAGACGAAGGACTAGCGGGAGGGCCTATCACAATGAGCAGTTCTTC. Its protein product is CASRRRTSGRAYHNEQFF.

This clonotype was counted a few times. The genes are TRBV30 and TRBJ2-1; 10 bases align to TRBD1. The V and J ends lost 7 bases and 6 bases, in that order; junction bases with no gene match: 6. The length of the CDR3 is 13 residues. Germline loops: CDR1 GTSNPN, CDR2 SVGIG (reference sequence). The DNA for the CDR3 is TGTGCCTCGAAAGGGACAGGGGTCAATGAGCAGTTCTTC. It is translated as CASKGTGVNEQFF.

This clonotype was seen only a few times. The rearrangement uses TRBV10-3 and TRBJ2-1; D is possibly TRBD1 (6 bases). The CDR3 is 12 residues long. CDR1 ENHRY and CDR2 SYGVKD come from the germline V gene. Trimming cost V 5 bases and J 7 bases, with 9 bases left between them. CDR3 sequence (DNA): TGTGCCATCAGTACGCAGGGGAATGAGCAGTTCTTC. Amino acid sequence: CAISTQGNEQFF.

This clonotype was detected only a few times. This chain uses TRBV6-2 or TRBV6-3 with TRBJ2-7, with 7 bases identical to TRBD2. The CDR3 runs 13 residues. V lost 8 bases to trimming and J lost 6 bases; unmatched junction nucleotides: 10. Germline V lookup: CDR1 MNHEY, CDR2 SVGEGT. As DNA, the CDR3 is TGTGCCAGCCAAAGAAGCGGGAAGAGCGAGCAGTACTTC. Protein: CASQRSGKSEQYF.

This clonotype appeared a few times. This sequence joins TRBV6-5 and TRBJ1-6; 9 bases match TRBD1. V gave up 5 bases and J gave up 8 bases; unmatched junction bases: 4. The germline CDR1 and CDR2 sequences are MNHEY and SVGAGI. The length of the CDR3 is 14 residues. The CDR3 nucleotides read TGTGCCAGCAGTAACAGGGGGCGAGATTCACCCCTCCACTTT. It translates to CASSNRGRDSPLHF.

This chain connects TRBV6-6 to TRBJ2-1, with 10 nucleotides matching TRBD1. From germline, CDR1 is MNHNY and CDR2 SVGAGI (reference sequence). V dropped 2 bases and J dropped 9; count of bases not matched to a gene: 4. The CDR3 runs to 14 residues. CDR3 bases: TGTGCCAGCAGTTACGGGACAGGGGCTAGTGAGCAGTTCTTC. Translated, it gives CASSYGTGASEQFF.